The subject of this entry is one T cell receptor (beta chain). The antigen remains undetermined. The second PCR ran roughly 7 to 12 cycles with a sample-barcoded 5' primer and J-beta primers. MiXCR, applied by TCRdb to the 5' RACE reads, yields one record per CDR3 protein. The sample has 800,000 to 950,000 distinct CDR3 sequences, approximately 32% seen once; the top ten hold 10%. Germline CDR1 and CDR2: LGHNA and YSLEER. The CDR3 extends over 18 amino acids. Trimming removed 3 bases from V and 7 bases from J; junction bases left unmatched: 17. The sample originates from a study of blood T cells in healthy people across ages. Study results and caveats: Older age coincided with a roughly linear decline in TCR beta diversity per million T cells. It was found that TCR beta diversity correlated strongly with the percentage of naive T cells.

Peripheral blood, ten milliliters per donor, was collected. These data were also reused for a study on T cells of mothers and their children. That work states: An overlap that was slightly higher, though non-significant, was seen in related mother-child pairs versus unrelated pairs.

The chain has TRBV4-3 and TRBJ2-1; 8 bases map to TRBD2. The sequence was collected from a woman in her forties in good health. Sequencing was carried out using blood. The CDR3 DNA is TGCGCCAGCAGCCAGGCCCTTCCGGCGGGGGGTCTTATGAATGAGCAGTTCTTC. Its translation: CASSQALPAGGLMNEQFF.